These 27 T cell receptor beta chains were all obtained from the same sample, sequenced in a study of T cells after yellow fever vaccination. TCRdb called the 5' RACE reads again in MiXCR, with one record for every CDR3 protein. The sample carries some 150,000 distinct CDR3 sequences, approximately 10% recorded once. The specimen was CD8+ T cells sorted from PBMCs, collected 15 days after the yellow fever booster vaccination. These receptors were collected from a man between 18 and 29 years old who received the YFV17D yellow fever vaccine.

The chain joins TRBV7-9 to TRBJ2-1; 10 nucleotides agree with TRBD2. This CDR3 has 14 amino acids. After removal of 10 bases from V and 9 bases from J, the junction contained 12 bases not matched to a gene. Germline CDR1 reads SEHNR; CDR2 reads FQNEAQ (reference sequence). Here the CDR3 reads CAIFPQRGGPEQFF. CDR3 sequence (DNA): TGTGCCATCTTTCCCCAGCGGGGGGGCCCTGAGCAGTTCTTC.

V and J are TRBV4-2 and TRBJ2-2; 12 positions agree with TRBD2. V was pared by 2 bases and J by 7 bases, with 5 bases of the junction left unmatched. Germline-derived CDR1 and CDR2 are LGHNA and YNFKEQ. The CDR3 consists of 16 residues. In DNA, the CDR3 is TGTGCCAGCAGCCAACGACTAGCGGGGGAGAACGGGGAGCTGTTTTTT. This encodes CASSQRLAGENGELFF.

This clonotype was detected only a few times. This chain links TRBV6-2 or TRBV6-3 with TRBJ1-3; a weak D match, TRBD1 (5 bases). Germline V gives CDR1 MNHEY, CDR2 SVGEGT. The CDR3 sequence is 15 residues long. V was pared by 6 bases and J by 2 bases, with 14 bases between. The CDR3 sequence is CASRRGGLPGNTIYF. For the CDR3, the DNA is TGTGCCAGCAGAAGGGGCGGCCTCCCTGGAAACACCATATATTTT.

This clonotype was detected a few times. The chain has TRBV7-3 and TRBJ2-3, with TRBD2 identical over 7 bases. CDR3 size: 16 residues. J gave up 2 bases and V 5 bases, and 10 bases lay outside the gene matches. Germline V gene data show CDR1 as SGHTA and CDR2 as FQGTGA. CDR3 DNA: TGTGCCAGCAGCCCCGGTTGGAGCGGGAACACAGATACGCAGTATTTT. This translates into CASSPGWSGNTDTQYF.

This clonotype was counted between two and nine times. This chain links TRBV7-6 with TRBJ2-3; 11 bases are a match to TRBD2. Per germline, CDR1 SGHVS and CDR2 FNYEAQ. The trim removed 5 bases at V and 2 bases at J, leaving 9 bases unmatched. The CDR3 runs 17 residues. CDR3 protein: CASSPLGTSGPTDTQYF. The CDR3 DNA reads as TGTGCCAGCAGCCCCCTCGGGACTAGCGGACCCACAGATACGCAGTATTTT.

This clonotype appeared a few times. V is TRBV6-5 and J is TRBJ1-2; the match to TRBD1 covers 7 bases. This CDR3 region has 15 residues. Looked up from germline, CDR1 is MNHEY and CDR2 is SVGAGI. J gave up 1 base and V 6 bases, and 8 bases lay outside the gene matches. CDR3 residues: CASRSGRGYNYGYTF. For the CDR3, the DNA is TGTGCCAGCAGGTCCGGCAGGGGGTATAACTATGGCTACACCTTC.

This clonotype was detected ten times or more. In DNA, the CDR3 is TGTGCCAGTAGTGTGTCTAGCGGGGACTACAATGAGCAGTTCTTC. This encodes CASSVSSGDYNEQFF. This chain links TRBV19 with TRBJ2-1; 9 positions agree with TRBD2. CDR1 and CDR2 (germline): LNHDA, SQIVND (reference sequence). The trim removed 5 bases at V and 3 bases at J, leaving 5 bases unmatched. This CDR3 region has 15 residues. The whole variable domain, remainder taken from reference TRBV19 and TRBJ2-1, is DGGITQSPKYLFRKEGQNVTLSCEQNLNHDAMYWYRQDPGQGLRLIYYSQIVNDFQKGDIAEGYSVSREKKESFPLTVTSAQKNPTAFYLCASSVSSGDYNEQFFGPGTRLTVL.

The chain joins TRBV27 to TRBJ1-5; a weak D match, TRBD1 (6 bases). From germline, CDR1 is MNHEY and CDR2 SMNVEV (reference sequence). CDR3 length: 16 residues. Trimming pared 8 bases from V and 4 bases from J, leaving 21 bases between. CDR3 DNA: TGTGCCAGCGGAACAGGGACACATACCCTGAATCAGCCCCAGCATTTT. Residues: CASGTGTHTLNQPQHF.

V usage is TRBV6-2 or TRBV6-3 and J usage is TRBJ2-7; TRBD1 matches 7 bases. This CDR3 is 13 amino acids long. V lost 3 bases to trimming and J lost 3 bases; unmatched junction nucleotides: 2. Germline CDR1 is MNHEY and CDR2 is SVGEGT. The CDR3 region is CASSYDRDYEQYF. In DNA form, the CDR3 reads TGTGCCAGCAGTTATGACAGGGACTACGAGCAGTACTTC.

V is TRBV6-5 and J is TRBJ2-2; 8 nucleotides agree with TRBD2. This CDR3 spans 16 amino acids. V lost 5 bases, J lost 7 bases, and 12 bases stayed unmatched. CDR1 and CDR2 from the germline V gene are MNHEY and SVGAGI. The CDR3 sequence: CASSRGTRGADGELFF. Written as DNA, the CDR3 is TGTGCCAGCAGTCGGGGGACTAGAGGAGCCGACGGGGAGCTGTTTTTT.

Many counts were recorded for this clonotype. The chain has TRBV6-5 and TRBJ2-3; D gene ambiguous. The CDR3 sequence is 15 residues long. CDR1 and CDR2 from the germline V gene are MNHEY and SVGAGI. Trimming removed 0 bases from V and 1 base from J, with 8 bases in between. This CDR3 is CASSYSLGRTDTQYF. Written as DNA, the CDR3 is TGTGCCAGCAGTTACTCGTTGGGCCGCACAGATACGCAGTATTTT.

The chain has TRBV11-2 and TRBJ2-7, with TRBD1 as a possible D gene (6 bases). V shed 4 bases and J shed 3 bases, with 19 bases lying between them. Looked up from germline, CDR1 is SGHAT and CDR2 is FQNNGV. There are 16 residues in the CDR3. The CDR3 DNA reads TGTGCCAGCAGCTCCCATCAAGCAGGGGAGCTCTACGAGCAGTACTTC. Translated, it gives CASSSHQAGELYEQYF. Filled out from reference TRBV11-2 and TRBJ2-7, the complete variable domain reads EAGVAQSPRYKIIEKRQSVAFWCNPISGHATLYWYQQILGQGPKLLIQFQNNGVVDDSQLPKDRFSAERLKGVDSTLKIQPAKLEDSAVYLCASSSHQAGELYEQYFGPGTRLTVT.

The J gene is TRBJ2-7, the V gene TRBV4-3, with 14 bases lining up with TRBD2. The CDR3 has 15 residues. Germline V CDR1 and CDR2: LGHNA, YSLEER. Unmatched junction bases numbered 3, after V lost 1 base and J lost 7 bases. CDR3 in DNA: TGCGCCAGCAGCCAAGGGACTAGCGGGGGGTATGAGCAGTACTTC. This codes for CASSQGTSGGYEQYF.

CDR3 in amino acids: CASSQEGARGEQFF. Written as DNA, the CDR3 is TGCGCCAGCAGCCAAGAAGGTGCTCGGGGTGAGCAGTTCTTC. The chain employs TRBV4-1 and TRBJ2-1; weak D call: TRBD2 (5 bases). The V and J ends lost 0 bases and 9 bases respectively, with 12 bases between them. Germline V gives CDR1 MGHRA, CDR2 YSYEKL. This CDR3 has 14 amino acids.

This clonotype was found a few times. The genes are TRBV6-2 or TRBV6-3 and TRBJ2-5; tentative D call: TRBD1 (6 bases). V was cut by 2 bases and J by 5 bases, with 12 bases left in between. This CDR3 contains 14 residues. CDR1 and CDR2 (germline): MNHEY, SVGEGT. This CDR3 is CASSYHAGAETQYF. In DNA form, the CDR3 reads TGTGCCAGCAGTTACCACGCAGGGGCCGAGACCCAGTACTTC.

This clonotype has more than one count but fewer than ten. The chain joins TRBV4-1 to TRBJ2-5, with 7 bases matching TRBD1. CDR1 and CDR2 (germline): MGHRA, YSYEKL. Trimming took 0 bases from V and 1 from J; bases not matched to a gene: 2. The CDR3 extends over 15 amino acids. In DNA, the CDR3 is TGCGCCAGCAGCCAAGAGTGGACAGGCCAAGAGACCCAGTACTTC. Protein: CASSQEWTGQETQYF.

This clonotype was seen more than once but under ten times. The chain links TRBV4-2 to TRBJ1-1; D remains unclear. V was trimmed by 1 base and J by 6 bases, leaving 12 bases between them. Germline V gene data show CDR1 as LGHNA and CDR2 as YNFKEQ. The CDR3 loop spans 14 amino acids. In nucleotides, the CDR3 is TGTGCCAGCAGCCAAGGAGTCGGCGACCCTGAAGCTTTCTTT. Translated, it gives CASSQGVGDPEAFF.

The genes are TRBV4-1 and TRBJ1-6; 10 nucleotides align to TRBD1. The ends lost 3 bases at V and 7 bases at J; junction bases unmatched: 0. The CDR3 runs 14 residues. Germline values: CDR1 MGHRA, CDR2 YSYEKL. The CDR3 bases are TGCGCCAGCAGCCAGGGACAGGGGAATTCACCCCTCCACTTT. Amino acids: CASSQGQGNSPLHF.

The gene calls are TRBV7-2 and TRBJ2-7; 9 positions agree with TRBD1. Germline CDR1 is SGHTA and CDR2 is FQGNSA. This CDR3 contains 15 residues. The V and J ends lost 4 bases and 3 bases, in that order; junction bases with no gene match: 7. The CDR3 bases are TGTGCCAGCAGCTCCGGGACAGGGCCTAACTACGAGCAGTACGTC. Its translation: CASSSGTGPNYEQYV.

The table lists this clonotype with a few counts. The chain employs TRBV12-3 or TRBV12-4 and TRBJ2-2; 8 bases line up with TRBD1. The CDR3 runs to 16 residues. V dropped 1 base and J dropped 5; count of bases not matched to a gene: 6. CDR3 nucleotides: TGTGCCAGCAGTTTAGGTGGGACAGGAATGACCGGGGAGCTGTTTTTT. Its protein is CASSLGGTGMTGELFF.

This clonotype occurred a few times. The chain joins TRBV5-1 to TRBJ2-3, with 12 bases fitting TRBD2. J gave up 2 bases and V 4 bases, and 5 bases lay outside the gene matches. The CDR3 has 16 amino acids. Germline V gives CDR1 SGHRS, CDR2 YFSETQ. The CDR3 loop is CASSEGTSGFTDTQYF. The DNA of the CDR3 is TGCGCCAGCAGCGAGGGGACTAGCGGGTTCACAGATACGCAGTATTTT.

V and J are TRBV4-3 and TRBJ2-1; 7 positions match TRBD2. The length of the CDR3 is 17 residues. Germline trimming cut 0 bases from V and 1 base from J; bases unmatched to any gene: 6. The V gene's germline CDR1 is LGHNA and CDR2 YSLEER. CDR3 in amino acids: CASSQDLGGGSYNEQFF. The CDR3 nucleotides are TGCGCCAGCAGCCAAGATCTGGGGGGGGGTTCCTACAATGAGCAGTTCTTC.

This clonotype was recorded a few times. The rearrangement uses TRBV29-1 and TRBJ2-1, with D perhaps given as TRBD1 or TRBD2 (6 bases each). The CDR3 totals 11 residues. V was cut by 4 bases and J by 7 bases, with 8 bases left in between. Germline V gene data show CDR1 as SQVTM and CDR2 as ANQGSEA. This CDR3 is CSVGRGNEQFF. The CDR3 DNA follows: TGCAGCGTTGGGAGGGGGAATGAGCAGTTCTTC.

This clonotype has ten or more counts. The chain has TRBV4-3 and TRBJ1-2; D gene ambiguous. CDR3 length: 14 amino acids. Germline V CDR1 and CDR2: LGHNA, YSLEER. V shed 1 base and J shed 6 bases, with 12 bases lying between them. The CDR3 is CASSQAKTRDGYTF. CDR3 coding DNA: TGCGCCAGCAGCCAAGCCAAGACACGGGATGGCTACACCTTC.

This chain links TRBV5-1 with TRBJ2-7; perhaps TRBD1 as D (7 bases). With 5 bases removed from V and 3 bases from J, the gap between germline ends came to 12 bases. Germline V lookup: CDR1 SGHRS, CDR2 YFSETQ. The CDR3 extends over 13 amino acids. CDR3 region: CASREGALYEQYF. CDR3 bases: TGCGCCAGCAGGGAGGGGGCTCTCTACGAGCAGTACTTC.

This chain joins TRBV14 and TRBJ2-7; no clear D gene. With 1 base removed from V and 0 bases from J, the gap between germline ends came to 7 bases. This CDR3 has 14 residues. Germline V gene data show CDR1 as SGHDN and CDR2 as FVKESK. The CDR3 is CASSQGQSSYEQYV. The CDR3 coding sequence is TGTGCCAGCAGCCAAGGGCAGAGCTCCTACGAGCAGTACGTC.

This clonotype showed up many times. The chain joins TRBV7-9 to TRBJ2-1, with 9 bases lining up with TRBD1. This CDR3 spans 15 amino acids. V dropped 3 bases and J dropped 6; count of bases not matched to a gene: 6. CDR1 is SEHNR, CDR2 FQNEAQ, per germline (reference sequence). Written as DNA, the CDR3 is TGTGCCAGCAGCTTCGGGACAGGGCGTTTCAATGAGCAGTTCTTC. Its translation: CASSFGTGRFNEQFF.